This T cell receptor (beta chain) derives from a study of T cells in women clearing cervical HPV infection (dated by TCRdb to between 2018 and 2020). With regard to the full study: Cases were some 24 women with histologically confirmed HPV16-related CIN3 or worse, including a couple of invasive cancers. The controls were 25 to 30 women whose single incident HPV16 infection cleared within 12 months with no development of precancer or cancer. Cases and controls were matched on year of sample collection and on age within five years. Blood from cases was drawn at the visit where the lesion was first identified, while blood from controls was drawn once the infection was no longer detected. Quality controls consisted of five blinded duplicates per group, for a total of approximately 60 samples made up of around 50 participants and some 10 replicates. Cases had a median age of about 34 years and controls had a median age of 38, with no significant differences in baseline characteristics. For cases, a median interval of nearly 150 days, with an interquartile range of roughly 85 to 220 days, was observed between lesion detection and blood sampling. The parent cohort enrolled 10,000 to 11,000 women aged 18 or older in Guanacaste, Costa Rica, in about 1992 to 1995 and followed the women for roughly seven years. Nested within Costa Rica's Guanacaste HPV Natural History Study, an exploratory proof-of-principle case-control study compared TCR repertoires across cervical HPV16 outcomes. Since HLA typing was available for only a few women, HLA type could not be ruled out as a confounder.

The paper as a whole reports these results and caveats: By combining richness with V gene abundances, random forest classifiers separated cases from controls with an estimated AUC of about 0.86. The cross-sectional design could not show whether associations preceded infection or resulted from it; effector/memory subsets and HPV-specific T cells were not isolated. Across sequencing depths, CIN3+ cases showed significantly higher TCR repertoire richness than controls, but evenness did not differ between the groups. Cases had lower TRBV6-7 relative abundance than controls (about 0.1% versus 0.15%; Bonferroni P = 0.0008). T-cell numbers per sample were unknown, so richness differences could reflect varying T-cell content rather than repertoire biology.

The CDR3 contains 15 residues, cysteine and phenylalanine counted. The CDR3 was read in part: 36 bases, with the frame set at base 1. Relative to germline, V is missing 1 base and J is missing 6 bases, with 7 bases of the junction outside any gene match. The CDR1 and CDR2 encoded by the germline V gene are LGHNA and YNFKEQ. Using the immunoSEQ assay, multiplex PCR amplified TCR beta CDR3 regions from an average of 1200 ng of genomic DNA per sample. To correct primer bias, the assay used a complete synthetic TCR repertoire to set an amplification baseline. The amplicons were sequenced on the Illumina platform. The authors processed their data as follows. Sequence errors were corrected by clustering with frequency ratios and a modified nearest-neighbor algorithm, and the sequences were then analyzed in the immunoSEQ Analyzer using IMGT gene definitions. At each rarefaction depth, TCR richness and evenness were averaged across 20 rarefaction repeats, and any sample with fewer sequences than the depth was left out. V, D and J gene relative abundances were compared between groups with Wilcoxon rank sum tests, applying FDR correction. An intraclass correlation of just under 96% for TCR richness and an average of about 82% across 66 gene segments were obtained from the blinded duplicates. Here the immuneACCESS table is served through TCRdb, limited to in-frame sequences with V and J called. Missing clones are a known gap in these copies; in checked studies unresolved V genes cover under half, and the rest lacks a known reason. V, J and clone size derive from that table, while D and trimming were established from the DNA sequence. This sample's table carries 25,000 to 30,000 clones. Jointly, the top ten make up around a sixth of the sample.

Every participant had a single incident cervical HPV16 infection, and prevalent HPV16 infections were excluded. Cervical HPV DNA was detected with MY09/MY11 PCR, and genotyping was done with dot-blot hybridization. Fifteen mL of heparinized blood were centrifuged, and the buffy coat was split into aliquots, frozen at -30 degrees C, and then kept at -80 degrees C. QIAGEN kits were used to extract genomic DNA from buffy coat specimens. Comment on this clone: Its target antigen remains unknown. From the germline J gene comes the end of the CDR3, since the read stops 3 residues before it.

This clonotype was sampled from a woman aged 18 to 69 with a cervical HPV16 infection that either progressed to CIN3+ or cleared (not recorded which). The sequencing input was blood buffy coat. The rearranged chain carries TRBV4-2 and TRBJ2-7; 9 middle bases align to TRBD2. The CDR3 protein is CASSQAASGIVEQYF. Incomplete CDR3 DNA: TGTGCCAGCAGCCAAGCCGCTAGCGGGATTGTCGAG.